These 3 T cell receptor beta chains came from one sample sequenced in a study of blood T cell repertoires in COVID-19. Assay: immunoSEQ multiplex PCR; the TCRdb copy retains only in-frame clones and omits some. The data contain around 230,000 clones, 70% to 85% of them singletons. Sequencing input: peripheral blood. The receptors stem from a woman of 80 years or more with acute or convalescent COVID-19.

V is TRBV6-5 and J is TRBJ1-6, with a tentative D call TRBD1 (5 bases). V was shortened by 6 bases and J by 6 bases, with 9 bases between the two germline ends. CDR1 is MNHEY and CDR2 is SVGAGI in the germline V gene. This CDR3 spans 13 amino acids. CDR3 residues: CASRGGANSPLHF. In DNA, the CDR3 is TGTGCCAGCAGGGGCGGGGCTAATTCACCCCTCCACTTT.

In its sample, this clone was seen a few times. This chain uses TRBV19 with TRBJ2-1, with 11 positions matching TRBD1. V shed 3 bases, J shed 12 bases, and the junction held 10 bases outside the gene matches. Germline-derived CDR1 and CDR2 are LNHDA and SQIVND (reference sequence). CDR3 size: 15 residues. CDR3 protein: CASSIAGQGALGQFF. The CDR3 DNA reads TGTGCCAGTAGTATTGCAGGACAGGGGGCGCTTGGGCAGTTCTTC. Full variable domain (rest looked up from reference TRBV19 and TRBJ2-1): DGGITQSPKYLFRKEGQNVTLSCEQNLNHDAMYWYRQDPGQGLRLIYYSQIVNDFQKGDIAEGYSVSREKKESFPLTVTSAQKNPTAFYLCASSIAGQGALGQFFGPGTRLTVL.

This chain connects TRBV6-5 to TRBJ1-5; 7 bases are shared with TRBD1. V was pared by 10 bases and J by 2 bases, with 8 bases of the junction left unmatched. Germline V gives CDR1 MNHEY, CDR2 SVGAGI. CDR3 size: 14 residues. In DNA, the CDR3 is TGTGCCATCCCCGGGACAGTGGGCAATCAGCCCCAGCATTTT. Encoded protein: CAIPGTVGNQPQHF.